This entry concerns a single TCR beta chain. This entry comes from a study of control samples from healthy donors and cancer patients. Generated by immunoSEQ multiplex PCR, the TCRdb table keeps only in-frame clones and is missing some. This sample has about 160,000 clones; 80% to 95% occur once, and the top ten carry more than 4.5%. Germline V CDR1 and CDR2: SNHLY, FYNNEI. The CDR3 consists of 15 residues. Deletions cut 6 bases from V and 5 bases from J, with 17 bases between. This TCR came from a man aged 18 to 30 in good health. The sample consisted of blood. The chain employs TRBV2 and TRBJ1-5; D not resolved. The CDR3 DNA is TGTGCCAGCAGCTCGGGTCTTCGGCGCGATCAGCCCCAGCATTTT. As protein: CASSSGLRRDQPQHF.